The sequence of this TCR beta chain was determined in a study of patients and donors after allogeneic stem cell transplantation. Each CDR3 protein is one row after TCRdb ran MiXCR on the RT-PCR reads. The sample contains under 200,000 distinct CDR3 sequences, about 29% of which appear only once. Germline V lookup: CDR1 LNHNV, CDR2 YYDKDF (reference sequence). The CDR3 contains 14 residues. Trimming pared 5 bases from V and 3 bases from J, leaving 13 bases between. The rearrangement joins TRBV15 to TRBJ2-5; the D is unclear. The sequencing input was blood, either unsorted or a sorted T cell fraction (not recorded which). The TCR comes from a human donor who was either an allogeneic HSCT recipient or a stem cell or donor lymphocyte infusion donor (not recorded which). It is not recorded whose cells these are; they may come from a transplant donor. CDR3: CATSEFSYEETQYF. The CDR3 nucleotides read TGTGCCACCAGCGAATTTAGTTATGAAGAGACCCAGTACTTC. The full variable domain, with the rest looked up from reference TRBV15 and TRBJ2-5, is DAMVIQNPRYQVTQFGKPVTLSCSQTLNHNVMYWYQQKSSQAPKLLFHYYDKDFNNEADTPDNFQSRRPNTSFCFLDIRSPGLGDTAMYLCATSEFSYEETQYFGPGTRLLVL.